The source of this TCR beta chain is a study of blood T cell repertoires in COVID-19. The protocol was immunoSEQ multiplex PCR, while the TCRdb copy is restricted to in-frame clones and leaves out a portion. The table includes some 310,000 clones, over 75% detected once. Sample: peripheral blood. The receptor's source is a man over 45 with active or convalescent COVID-19.

The CDR3 DNA sequence: TGTGCCAGCAGGGACAGGACGAATCAGCCCCAGCATTTT. It translates to CASRDRTNQPQHF. The chain joins TRBV6-5 to TRBJ1-5; 7 nucleotides align to TRBD1. Germline V CDR1 and CDR2: MNHEY, SVGAGI. This CDR3 has 13 amino acids. V dropped 6 bases and J dropped 4; count of bases not matched to a gene: 3.